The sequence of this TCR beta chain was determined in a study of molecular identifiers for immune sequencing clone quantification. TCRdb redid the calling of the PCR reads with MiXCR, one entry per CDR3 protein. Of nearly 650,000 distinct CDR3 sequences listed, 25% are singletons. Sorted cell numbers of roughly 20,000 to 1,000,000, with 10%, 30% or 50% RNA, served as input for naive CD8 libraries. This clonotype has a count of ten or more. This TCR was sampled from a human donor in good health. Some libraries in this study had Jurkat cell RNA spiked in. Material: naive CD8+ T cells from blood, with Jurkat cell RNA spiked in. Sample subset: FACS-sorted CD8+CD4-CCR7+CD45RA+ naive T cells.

CDR3 coding DNA: TGTGCCACAAGGGGATACAATGAGCAGTTCTTC. Amino acid sequence: CATRGYNEQFF. The chain uses TRBV11-2 and TRBJ2-1; D is possibly TRBD1 (5 bases). This CDR3 contains 11 residues. Germline CDR1 is SGHAT and CDR2 is FQNNGV. The V end was cut by 10 bases, the J end by 4 bases, with 8 bases between.